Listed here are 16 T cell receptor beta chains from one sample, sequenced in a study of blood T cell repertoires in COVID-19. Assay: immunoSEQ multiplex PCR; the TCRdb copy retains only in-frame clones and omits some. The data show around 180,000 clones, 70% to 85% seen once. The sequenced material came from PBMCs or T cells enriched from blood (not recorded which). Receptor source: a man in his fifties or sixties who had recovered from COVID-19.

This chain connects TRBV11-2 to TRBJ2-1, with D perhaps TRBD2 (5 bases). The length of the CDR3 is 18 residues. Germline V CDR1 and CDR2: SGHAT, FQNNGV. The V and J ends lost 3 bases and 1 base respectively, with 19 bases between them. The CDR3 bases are TGTGCCAGCAGCTTCCCGGACTCCGGCAGGAGGTCCTACAATGAGCAGTTCTTC. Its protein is CASSFPDSGRRSYNEQFF.

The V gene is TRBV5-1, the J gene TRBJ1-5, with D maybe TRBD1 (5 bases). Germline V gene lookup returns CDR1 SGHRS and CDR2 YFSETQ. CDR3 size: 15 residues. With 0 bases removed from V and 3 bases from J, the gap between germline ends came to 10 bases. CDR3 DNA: TGCGCCAGCAGCTTGGTTTTGGGGCCCAATCAGCCCCAGCATTTT. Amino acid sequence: CASSLVLGPNQPQHF.

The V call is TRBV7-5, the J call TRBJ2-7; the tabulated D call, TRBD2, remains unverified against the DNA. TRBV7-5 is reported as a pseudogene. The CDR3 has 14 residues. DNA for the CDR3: TGTGCCAGATCTCGACTAGCGGCCTCCTACGAGCAGTACTTC. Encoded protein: CARSRLAASYEQYF.

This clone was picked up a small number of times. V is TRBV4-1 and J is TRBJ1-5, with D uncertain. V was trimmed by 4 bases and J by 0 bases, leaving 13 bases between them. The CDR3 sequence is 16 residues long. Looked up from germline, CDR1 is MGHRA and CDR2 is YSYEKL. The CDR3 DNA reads TGCGCCAGCAGCCGACGGACGGAGGATAGCAATCAGCCCCAGCATTTT. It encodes CASSRRTEDSNQPQHF.

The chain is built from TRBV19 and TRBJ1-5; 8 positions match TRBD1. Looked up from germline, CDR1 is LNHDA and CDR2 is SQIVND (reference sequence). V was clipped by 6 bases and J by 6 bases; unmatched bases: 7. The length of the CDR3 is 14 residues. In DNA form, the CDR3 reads TGTGCCAGTAGCCCCGACAGGGGTACTCAGCCCCAGCATTTT. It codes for CASSPDRGTQPQHF.

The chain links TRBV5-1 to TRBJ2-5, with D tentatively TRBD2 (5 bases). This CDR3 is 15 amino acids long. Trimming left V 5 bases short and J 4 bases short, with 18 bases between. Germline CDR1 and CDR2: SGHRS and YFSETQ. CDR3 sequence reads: CASSMALGSGETQYF. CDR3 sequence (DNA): TGCGCCAGCAGTATGGCACTAGGCTCTGGAGAGACCCAGTACTTC.

Written as DNA, the CDR3 is TGTGCCAGCAGTGAAGCGCTTCAGGGGGCGGGTGGATACATTCAGTACTTC. Translation: CASSEALQGAGGYIQYF. This sequence joins TRBV6-1 and TRBJ2-4; the match to TRBD1 covers 8 bases. This CDR3 is built from 17 residues. J was trimmed by 8 bases and V by 0 bases; bases with no gene match: 12. Germline-derived CDR1 and CDR2 are MNHNS and SASEGT.

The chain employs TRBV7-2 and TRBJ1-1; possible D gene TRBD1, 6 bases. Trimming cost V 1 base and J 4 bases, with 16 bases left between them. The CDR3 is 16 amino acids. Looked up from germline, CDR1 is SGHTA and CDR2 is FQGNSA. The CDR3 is CASSLGAGEGSTEAFF. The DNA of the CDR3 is TGTGCCAGCAGCTTAGGGGCAGGGGAAGGAAGCACTGAAGCTTTCTTT.

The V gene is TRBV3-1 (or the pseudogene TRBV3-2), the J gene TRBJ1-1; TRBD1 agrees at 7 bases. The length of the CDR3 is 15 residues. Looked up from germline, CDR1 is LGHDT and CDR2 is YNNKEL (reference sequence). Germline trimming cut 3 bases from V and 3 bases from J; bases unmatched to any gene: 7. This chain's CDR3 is CASSQSDREYTEAFF. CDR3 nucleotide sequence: TGTGCCAGCAGCCAGTCAGACAGGGAATACACTGAAGCTTTCTTT.

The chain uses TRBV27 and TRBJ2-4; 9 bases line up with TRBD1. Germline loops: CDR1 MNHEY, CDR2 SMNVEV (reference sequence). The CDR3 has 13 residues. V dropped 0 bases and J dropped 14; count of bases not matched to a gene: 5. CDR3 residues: CASSLSWDRDKYF. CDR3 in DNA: TGTGCCAGCAGTTTATCGTGGGACAGGGATAAGTACTTC.

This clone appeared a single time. CDR3 sequence: CASSPKTAGANEKLFF. Here the CDR3 DNA reads TGTGCCAGCTCACCAAAAACGGCAGGGGCTAATGAAAAACTGTTTTTT. This sequence joins TRBV18 and TRBJ1-4; D might be TRBD1 (6 bases). Germline V gene sequence: CDR1 KGHSH, CDR2 LQKENI. The CDR3 loop spans 16 amino acids. The V gene lost 2 bases and the J gene lost 3 bases, with 13 bases spanning the gap.

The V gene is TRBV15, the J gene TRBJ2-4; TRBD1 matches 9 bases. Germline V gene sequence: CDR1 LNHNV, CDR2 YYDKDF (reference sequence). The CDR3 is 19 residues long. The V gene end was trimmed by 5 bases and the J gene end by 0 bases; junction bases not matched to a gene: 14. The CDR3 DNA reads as TGTGCCACCAGCCTCGAGGCCCTTGGGACAGGGTTAGCCAAAAACATTCAGTACTTC. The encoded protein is CATSLEALGTGLAKNIQYF.

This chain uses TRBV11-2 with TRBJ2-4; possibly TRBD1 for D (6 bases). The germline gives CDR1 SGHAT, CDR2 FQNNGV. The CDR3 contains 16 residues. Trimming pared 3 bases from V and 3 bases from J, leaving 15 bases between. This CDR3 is CASSFQGGVGKNIQYF. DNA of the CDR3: TGTGCCAGCAGCTTTCAAGGGGGAGTGGGCAAAAACATTCAGTACTTC.

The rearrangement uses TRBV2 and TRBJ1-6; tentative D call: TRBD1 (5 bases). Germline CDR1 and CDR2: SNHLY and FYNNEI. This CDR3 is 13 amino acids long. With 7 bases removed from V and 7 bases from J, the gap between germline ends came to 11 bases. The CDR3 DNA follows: TGTGCCAGCAATCAGGGCTGGAATTCACCCCTCCACTTT. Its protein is CASNQGWNSPLHF.

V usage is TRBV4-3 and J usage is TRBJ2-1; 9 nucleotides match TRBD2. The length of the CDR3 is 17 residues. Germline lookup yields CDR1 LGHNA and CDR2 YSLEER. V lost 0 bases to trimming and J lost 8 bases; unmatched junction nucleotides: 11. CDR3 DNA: TGCGCCAGCAGCCAAGAGATTGGGTTAGCGGGGGACTATGAGCAGTTCTTC. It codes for CASSQEIGLAGDYEQFF.

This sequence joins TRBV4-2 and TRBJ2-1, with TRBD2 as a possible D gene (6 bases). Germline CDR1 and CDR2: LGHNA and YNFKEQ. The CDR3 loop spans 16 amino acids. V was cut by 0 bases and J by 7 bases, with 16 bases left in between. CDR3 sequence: CASSQDAGLRWNEQFF. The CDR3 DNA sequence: TGTGCCAGCAGCCAAGATGCGGGGCTCAGATGGAATGAGCAGTTCTTC.